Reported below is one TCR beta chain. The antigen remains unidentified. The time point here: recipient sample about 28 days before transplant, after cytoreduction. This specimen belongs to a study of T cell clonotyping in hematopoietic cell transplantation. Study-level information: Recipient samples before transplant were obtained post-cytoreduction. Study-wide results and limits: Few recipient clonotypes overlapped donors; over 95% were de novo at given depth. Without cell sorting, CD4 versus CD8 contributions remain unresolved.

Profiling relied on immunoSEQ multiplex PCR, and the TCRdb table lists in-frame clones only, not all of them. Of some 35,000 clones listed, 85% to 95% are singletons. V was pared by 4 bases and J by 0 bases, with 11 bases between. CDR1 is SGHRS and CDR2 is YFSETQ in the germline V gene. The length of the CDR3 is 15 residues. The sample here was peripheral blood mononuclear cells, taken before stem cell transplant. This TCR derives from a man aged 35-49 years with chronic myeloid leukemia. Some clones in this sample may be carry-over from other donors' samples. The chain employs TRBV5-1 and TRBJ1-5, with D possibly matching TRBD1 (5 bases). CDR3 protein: CASSPGHDSNQPQHF. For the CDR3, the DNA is TGCGCCAGCAGCCCTGGACACGATAGCAATCAGCCCCAGCATTTT.